The text below deals with one TCR beta chain. These data come from a study of cytotoxic CD8 clonotypes in ibrutinib-treated CLL. Study details: IGHV unmutated 17 to 18; relapsed/refractory more than ten; treatment-naive some 16.

Method: immunoSEQ multiplex PCR; TCRdb's copy keeps in-frame clones and lacks some. The data hold around 200,000 clones, with just over 70% observed a single time. This CDR3 comprises 14 residues. CDR1 SGHRS and CDR2 YFSETQ come from the germline V gene. V was cut by 2 bases and J by 1 base, with 7 bases left in between. The material sequenced was PBMCs, taken after 12 months of ibrutinib treatment. V gene TRBV5-1 combines with J gene TRBJ1-3, with D unresolved. The TCR originated in a human donor with chronic lymphocytic leukemia. CDR3 region: CASSLTASGNTIYF. The DNA for the CDR3 is TGCGCCAGCAGCTTAACAGCTTCTGGAAACACCATATATTTT.